Sequencing of this T cell receptor (beta chain) was carried out in a study of T cells in Graves' hyperthyroidism and ophthalmopathy. On the study more broadly: Peripheral blood was secured at the point of initial diagnosis, before any treatment.

The CDR3 loop spans 13 amino acids. Germline loops: CDR1 SGHTA, CDR2 FQGTGA. Regions amplified from RNA transcripts were the TCR beta CDR3 regions. The HTBI primer set served for first-round RT-PCR of the TCR CDR3. TCRdb itself ran the multiplex PCR reads through MiXCR, one entry per CDR3 protein. Altogether approximately 620,000 distinct CDR3 sequences are present, about a sixth being singletons, with the ten largest covering 2.5% to 4%. The PBMCs had their origin in 7.5 to 10 ml of fresh peripheral blood. As concerns this clonotype: One junction end disagrees with the germline gene, perhaps due to a read error.

The receptor was isolated from a woman aged 40 to 49 with Graves' ophthalmopathy. The chain combines TRBV7-3 with TRBJ2-5; tentatively, D is TRBD1 (5 bases). Specimen: blood. In DNA form, the CDR3 reads TGTTCCAGCAGCCTCGACAGACAAGAGACCCAGTACTTC. Protein product: CSSSLDRQETQYF.